A single sample gave rise to the 17 T cell receptor beta chains below, sequenced in a study of blood T cell repertoires in COVID-19. Some clones are missing from TCRdb's copy, which holds only in-frame ones; the method was immunoSEQ multiplex PCR. Among around 200,000 clones listed, about 81% were seen once. Sequences were obtained from PBMCs or T cells enriched from blood (not recorded which). These receptors came from a man aged 40-50 years who had recovered from COVID-19.

V usage is TRBV5-1 and J usage is TRBJ2-1, with 8 bases aligning to TRBD2. Germline V gene data show CDR1 as SGHRS and CDR2 as YFSETQ. The CDR3 extends over 16 amino acids. Trimming took 5 bases from V and 0 from J; bases not matched to a gene: 7. CDR3 sequence (DNA): TGCGCCAGCAGGTCAAGCGGGGGCAGCTCCTACAATGAGCAGTTCTTC. This encodes CASRSSGGSSYNEQFF.

This clone was observed a few times. The chain couples TRBV7-9 to TRBJ1-2; tentative D call: TRBD1 (5 bases). Germline V gene lookup returns CDR1 SEHNR and CDR2 FQNEAQ (reference sequence). The CDR3 consists of 15 residues. Trimming removed 1 base at V and 8 bases at J, with 17 bases between. The CDR3 nucleotides are TGTGCCAGCAGCTTAGGAAGCCTGCAGGAGGGGGGCTACACCTTC. This codes for CASSLGSLQEGGYTF.

This chain uses TRBV18 with TRBJ1-4; unclear D gene. Germline lookup yields CDR1 KGHSH and CDR2 LQKENI. The V and J ends lost 2 bases and 2 bases respectively, with 12 bases between them. The CDR3 is made up of 16 amino acids. CDR3 nucleotides: TGTGCCAGCTCACCAGCAACCCCCGGGACTAATGAAAAACTGTTTTTT. Translated, it gives CASSPATPGTNEKLFF.

The chain recombines TRBV30 with TRBJ2-1, with 14 positions matching TRBD2. There are 16 residues in the CDR3. V trimming: 2 bases; J trimming: 8 bases; junction bases outside the gene matches: 8. The V gene's germline CDR1 is GTSNPN and CDR2 SVGIG (reference sequence). CDR3 sequence reads: CAWSPGTSGSRHEQFF. Here the CDR3 DNA reads TGTGCCTGGAGTCCCGGGACTAGCGGGAGTCGCCATGAGCAGTTCTTC.

CDR3 region: CASSQNTNYEQYF. For the CDR3, the DNA is TGTGCCAGCAGCCAAAACACAAACTACGAGCAGTACTTC. The chain recombines TRBV11-2 with TRBJ2-7; no firm D call. The CDR3 length is 13 residues. V was cut by 5 bases and J by 3 bases, with 11 bases left in between. Germline loops: CDR1 SGHAT, CDR2 FQNNGV.

This clone was seen once. The CDR3 bases are TGTGCCAGCAGTAGCAACAACTATGGCTACACCTTC. Amino acid sequence: CASSSNNYGYTF. V is TRBV6-5 and J is TRBJ1-2, with unresolved D. Between the trimmed V and J ends, which lost 5 bases and 2 bases, there was a span of 6 bases. The CDR3 is made up of 12 amino acids. Per germline, CDR1 MNHEY and CDR2 SVGAGI.

Regarding this clone: At the DNA level, this CDR3 is encoded by other sequences in the same sample as well. J is TRBJ2-1 and V is TRBV20-1; D may be TRBD2 (6 bases). CDR1 is DFQATT, CDR2 SNEGSKA, per germline (reference sequence). The ends were cut back, 2 bases at V and 7 bases at J, with 6 bases in the middle. This CDR3 is 11 amino acids long. CDR3 sequence (DNA): TGCAGTGCTAGACGGGGGAATGAGCAGTTCTTC. This sequence encodes CSARRGNEQFF.

V gene TRBV4-1 combines with J gene TRBJ2-1; 14 nucleotides align to TRBD2. Germline CDR1 is MGHRA and CDR2 is YSYEKL. The CDR3 extends over 19 amino acids. J lost 8 bases, V lost 0 bases, and 12 bases had no gene match. DNA of the CDR3: TGCGCCAGCAGCCAAGAATTTGGGAGGACTAGCGGGAGGTTCGATGAGCAGTTCTTC. Amino acid sequence: CASSQEFGRTSGRFDEQFF.

This chain links TRBV20-1 with TRBJ2-1; possibly TRBD2 for D (6 bases). The CDR3 contains 16 residues. V dropped 3 bases and J dropped 10 bases, with 25 bases sitting between them. In germline, CDR1 is DFQATT, CDR2 SNEGSKA (reference sequence). CDR3 sequence reads: CSASLLRDWRVGEQFF. In nucleotides, the CDR3 is TGCAGTGCTAGTCTCCTCAGGGACTGGCGGGTAGGGGAGCAGTTCTTC.

This sequence joins TRBV5-5 and TRBJ2-7, with a tentative D call TRBD2 (5 bases). CDR1 and CDR2 (germline): SGHKS, YYEKEE (reference sequence). The CDR3 covers 13 residues. Trimming shortened V by 0 bases and J by 3 bases, and 7 bases separated the two germline ends. The CDR3 here is CASSLGRDYEQYF. The CDR3 DNA reads as TGTGCCAGCAGCTTGGGTCGGGACTACGAGCAGTACTTC.

This chain joins TRBV6-1 and TRBJ2-2; a weak D match, TRBD1 (5 bases). There are 16 residues in the CDR3. V dropped 1 base and J dropped 0 bases, with 9 bases sitting between them. In germline, CDR1 is MNHNS, CDR2 SASEGT. In nucleotides, the CDR3 is TGTGCCAGCAGTGAAGACAGGAACGCGAACACCGGGGAGCTGTTTTTT. This encodes CASSEDRNANTGELFF.

The chain couples TRBV10-3 to TRBJ1-5, with TRBD1 as a possible D gene (5 bases). The CDR3 runs to 14 residues. V shed 0 bases and J shed 6 bases, with 9 bases lying between them. From germline, CDR1 is ENHRY and CDR2 SYGVKD. The CDR3 protein is CAISESGEGQPQHF. The CDR3 nucleotides read TGTGCCATCAGTGAGTCGGGGGAGGGTCAGCCCCAGCATTTT.

V gene TRBV11-3 combines with J gene TRBJ2-7; no firm D call. The CDR3 is 13 amino acids. Germline V lookup: CDR1 SGHNT, CDR2 YENEEA. The ends were cut back, 2 bases at V and 7 bases at J, with 12 bases in the middle. The CDR3: CASSLYAREEQYF. The CDR3 DNA is TGTGCCAGCAGCTTATACGCTCGCGAGGAGCAGTACTTC. The variable domain in full, with the rest retrieved from reference TRBV11-3 and TRBJ2-7, is EAGVVQSPRYKIIEKKQPVAFWCNPISGHNTLYWYLQNLGQGPELLIRYENEEAVDDSQLPKDRFSAERLKGVDSTLKIQPAELGDSAVYLCASSLYAREEQYFGPGTRLTVT.

The genes are TRBV24-1 and TRBJ2-3, with 8 bases fitting TRBD2. The V gene's germline CDR1 is KGHDR and CDR2 SFDVKD. Trimming at V came to 7 bases and at J to 4 bases, leaving 6 bases not matched to a gene. The CDR3 is made up of 14 amino acids. The CDR3, as DNA: TGTGCCACCAGACCAGCGGGAGCCGCAGATACGCAGTATTTT. It specifies CATRPAGAADTQYF.

V is TRBV28 and J is TRBJ1-1; D is perhaps TRBD1 (5 bases). CDR1 is MDHEN and CDR2 is SYDVKM in the germline V gene. CDR3 size: 12 residues. Deletions cut 6 bases from V and 8 bases from J, with 13 bases between. This chain's CDR3 is CASRGGELEAFF. The CDR3 region has the DNA TGTGCCAGCAGGGGAGGGGAGTTGGAAGCTTTCTTT.

The chain joins TRBV12-5 to TRBJ2-7, with 9 nucleotides matching TRBD2. After removal of 1 base from V and 3 bases from J, the junction contained 13 bases not matched to a gene. Looked up from germline, CDR1 is LGHNT and CDR2 is FRNRAP. The CDR3 length is 18 residues. The CDR3 bases are TGTGCTAGTGGTTTGGCGATACGAGGGACTAGCCGGAACTACGAGCAGTACTTC. This gives the protein CASGLAIRGTSRNYEQYF. The variable domain in full, completed from reference TRBV12-5 and TRBJ2-7, reads DARVTQTPRHKVTEMGQEVTMRCQPILGHNTVFWYRQTMMQGLELLAYFRNRAPLDDSGMPKDRFSAEMPDATLATLKIQPSEPRDSAVYFCASGLAIRGTSRNYEQYFGPGTRLTVT.

The rearrangement links TRBV6-5 to TRBJ1-1, with D tentatively TRBD1 (5 bases). Germline CDR1 is MNHEY and CDR2 is SVGAGI. V dropped 8 bases and J dropped 1 base, with 11 bases sitting between them. This CDR3 spans 13 amino acids. DNA for the CDR3: TGTGCCAGCCAGGACACCCCGAACACTGAAGCTTTCTTT. It codes for CASQDTPNTEAFF.